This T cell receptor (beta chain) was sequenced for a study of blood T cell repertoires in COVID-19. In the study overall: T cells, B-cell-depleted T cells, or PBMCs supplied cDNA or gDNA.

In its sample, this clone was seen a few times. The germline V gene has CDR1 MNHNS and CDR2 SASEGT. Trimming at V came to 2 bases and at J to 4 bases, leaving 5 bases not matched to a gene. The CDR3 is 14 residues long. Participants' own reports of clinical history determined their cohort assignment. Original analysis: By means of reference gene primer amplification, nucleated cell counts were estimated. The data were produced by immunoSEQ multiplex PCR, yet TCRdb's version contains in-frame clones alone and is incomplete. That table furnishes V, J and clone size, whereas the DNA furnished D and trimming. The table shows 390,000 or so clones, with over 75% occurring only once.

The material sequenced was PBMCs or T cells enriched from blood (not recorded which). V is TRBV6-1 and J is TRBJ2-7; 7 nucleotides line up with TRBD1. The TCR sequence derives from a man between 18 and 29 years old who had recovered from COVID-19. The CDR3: CASSEMGQSYEQYF. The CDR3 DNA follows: TGTGCCAGCAGTGAAATGGGACAGAGTTACGAGCAGTACTTC.